A selection of T cell receptor beta chains follows, all from one sample in a study of T cell repertoires in cytomegalovirus infection. TCRdb reprocessed the reads with MiXCR, giving one entry per CDR3 protein. The data hold about 920,000 distinct CDR3 sequences, with 30% to 40% observed a single time. What these receptors recognize is not known. The specimen comprised cultured CD8+ T cells from PBMCs, sampled from culture after CMV antigen stimulation. The receptor source for this set is a human donor in good health (CMV status not recorded). Some clones in this sample may be carry-over from other donors' samples. CDR3s include the opening cysteine and the closing phenylalanine or tryptophan. D genes are given only for firm matches. Some rows have no size entry. The others give once, few or many, or a class for an expanded clone.

>-|TRBJ1-2|-|TRBV9
CASSVGGLATWNYGYTF
TGTGCCAGCAGCGTAGGAGGATTAGCTACGTGGAACTATGGCTACACCTTC
>TRBD2|TRBJ2-2|few|TRBV2
CASSPLAGGPMTGELFF
TGTGCCAGCAGTCCACTAGCGGGGGGGCCTATGACCGGGGAGCTGTTTTTT
>TRBD1|TRBJ2-2|-|TRBV6-2/TRBV6-3
CASSSFSGDRGRHGELFF
TGTGCCAGCAGTTCCTTCTCCGGAGACAGGGGGCGCCACGGGGAGCTGTTTTTT
>TRBD1|TRBJ1-5|-|TRBV18
CASSPFTGGNQPQHF
TGTGCCAGCTCACCTTTTACAGGGGGCAATCAGCCCCAGCATTTT
>-|TRBJ2-5|-|TRBV7-2
CASRGEVTQYF
TGTGCCAGCAGGGGCGAGGTGACCCAGTACTTC
>TRBD1|TRBJ1-1|-|TRBV7-8
CASSWGQGVPEAFF
TGTGCCAGCAGCTGGGGACAGGGGGTCCCTGAAGCTTTCTTT
>TRBD2|TRBJ2-1|few|TRBV10-3
CAISPSGGGSYNEQFF
TGTGCCATCAGCCCTAGCGGGGGGGGCTCCTACAATGAGCAGTTCTTC
>-|TRBJ1-1|many|TRBV7-6
CASSLATGTEAFF
TGTGCCAGCAGCCTTGCTACAGGCACTGAAGCTTTCTTT
>-|TRBJ1-1|many|TRBV7-8
CASSRPRTANTEAFF
TGTGCCAGCAGCCGACCCCGGACAGCGAACACTGAAGCTTTCTTT
>TRBD1|TRBJ1-6|-|TRBV7-4
CASREAGGSSPLHF
TGTGCCAGCAGGGAAGCAGGGGGAAGTTCACCCCTCCACTTT
>TRBD2|TRBJ2-3|-|TRBV6-6
CASTYGRAKDTQYF
TGTGCCAGCACTTACGGGAGGGCCAAAGATACGCAGTATTTT
>-|TRBJ1-5|-|TRBV20-1
CSAPTPFLPEPQHF
TGCAGTGCTCCCACTCCTTTTCTGCCCGAGCCCCAGCATTTT
>-|TRBJ2-3|-|TRBV4-1
CASLKGAGSADTQYF
TGCGCCAGCCTCAAAGGAGCAGGAAGCGCAGATACGCAGTATTTT
>-|TRBJ1-4|-|TRBV27
CASSLQGIYGEKLFF
TGTGCCAGCAGTTTACAGGGGATTTACGGTGAAAAACTGTTTTTT
>-|TRBJ2-1|-|TRBV6-2/TRBV6-3
CASIGGGRNEQFF
TGTGCCAGTATAGGGGGAGGGAGGAATGAGCAGTTCTTC
>-|TRBJ2-3|-|TRBV5-6
CASSIPTTLTDTQYF
TGTGCCAGCAGCATCCCCACGACCCTCACAGATACGCAGTATTTT
>-|TRBJ1-3|-|TRBV9
CASSASSQPGHSGNTIYF
TGTGCCAGCAGCGCATCCTCACAACCGGGCCACTCTGGAAACACCATATATTTT
>TRBD2|TRBJ2-5|-|TRBV5-6
CASSFLAGEPNSETQYF
TGTGCCAGCAGCTTCCTAGCGGGGGAACCTAACTCGGAGACCCAGTACTTC
>-|TRBJ1-5|few|TRBV4-2
CASSQDPGQGNQPQHF
TGTGCCAGCAGCCAAGATCCAGGGCAGGGCAATCAGCCCCAGCATTTT
>-|TRBJ2-3|-|TRBV27
CASSLSWKTAQYF
TGTGCCAGCAGTTTATCGTGGAAGACGGCGCAGTATTTT
>TRBD1|TRBJ1-2|-|TRBV12-3/TRBV12-4
CASSERQGLVTPNYGYTF
TGTGCCAGCAGTGAACGACAGGGCCTTGTCACCCCTAACTATGGCTACACCTTC
>-|TRBJ2-2|-|TRBV7-9
CASSFSGVGTGELFF
TGTGCCAGCAGCTTCTCAGGGGTTGGCACCGGGGAGCTGTTTTTT
>-|TRBJ2-1|-|TRBV2
CASSEAGRGPHYNEQFF
TGTGCCAGCAGTGAAGCGGGGAGGGGGCCCCACTACAATGAGCAGTTCTTC
>TRBD2|TRBJ2-2|many|TRBV12-3/TRBV12-4
CASTQGWAGRATNTGELFF
TGTGCCAGCACCCAAGGTTGGGCAGGGAGGGCGACGAACACCGGGGAGCTGTTTTTT
>TRBD1|TRBJ2-5|-|TRBV7-6
CASRPMGTGEGETQYF
TGTGCCAGCAGACCTATGGGGACAGGGGAAGGAGAGACCCAGTACTTC
>-|TRBJ2-1|few|TRBV7-8
CASSPSVGAGGNEQFF
TGTGCCAGCAGCCCCTCGGTGGGGGCCGGGGGAAATGAGCAGTTCTTC
>TRBD2|TRBJ2-7|-|TRBV7-2
CASSSPGTSGGYEQYF
TGTGCCAGCAGCTCGCCAGGGACTAGCGGGGGGTACGAGCAGTACTTC
>TRBD1|TRBJ1-1|-|TRBV27
CASSFNQPGQGAQAFF
TGTGCCAGCAGTTTCAACCAACCGGGACAGGGGGCTCAAGCTTTCTTT
>-|TRBJ1-6|few|TRBV14
CASSQGLWRAENSPLHF
TGTGCCAGCAGCCAAGGGCTATGGCGCGCGGAGAATTCACCCCTCCACTTT
>-|TRBJ1-2|many|TRBV7-2
CASGYRGLSNYGYTF
TGTGCCAGCGGCTATAGGGGGTTGTCTAACTATGGCTACACCTTC
>-|TRBJ1-6|few|TRBV7-6
CASSSPLAGAGSPLHF
TGTGCCAGCAGCTCGCCGCTGGCTGGGGCCGGATCACCCCTCCACTTT
>TRBD2|TRBJ2-3|-|TRBV6-2/TRBV6-3
CASSYGVSGGGTDTQYF
TGTGCCAGCAGTTACGGAGTTAGCGGGGGCGGCACAGATACGCAGTATTTT
>-|TRBJ1-4|few|TRBV7-2
CASSLDGAPNEKLFF
TGTGCCAGCAGCTTGGACGGGGCCCCTAATGAAAAACTGTTTTTT
>TRBD2|TRBJ2-3|few|TRBV6-5
CASSWGLAAGDTQYF
TGTGCCAGCAGTTGGGGACTAGCGGCCGGAGATACGCAGTATTTT
>-|TRBJ2-7|few|TRBV7-9
CASSFRHGYEQYF
TGTGCCAGCAGCTTCCGTCATGGATACGAGCAGTACTTC
>-|TRBJ1-2|-|TRBV6-5
CASSLVGTDLGYTF
TGTGCCAGCAGTTTGGTCGGGACTGATTTGGGCTACACCTTC
>-|TRBJ2-2|-|TRBV6-2/TRBV6-3
CTSTQGNGELFF
TGTACCAGCACCCAGGGGAACGGGGAGCTGTTTTTT
>-|TRBJ1-1|-|TRBV5-4
CASSLVMAAEAFF
TGTGCCAGCAGCTTGGTAATGGCGGCTGAAGCTTTCTTT
>-|TRBJ1-3|many|TRBV7-8
CASSPWALSGNTIYF
TGTGCCAGCAGCCCCTGGGCGCTCTCTGGAAACACCATATATTTT
>-|TRBJ2-5|-|TRBV5-1
CASSPIRPRMETQYF
TGCGCCAGCAGCCCCATACGCCCTAGGATGGAGACCCAGTACTTC
>-|TRBJ1-2|-|TRBV27
CASGRDPGSYGYTF
TGTGCCAGCGGACGGGACCCCGGATCCTATGGCTACACCTTC
>TRBD1|TRBJ2-2|-|TRBV5-4
CASSVAGTGVTTGELFF
TGTGCCAGCAGCGTGGCCGGGACAGGGGTAACCACCGGGGAGCTGTTTTTT
>-|TRBJ1-1|-|TRBV5-1
CASSLKDMNTEAFF
TGCGCCAGCAGCCTAAAGGATATGAACACTGAAGCTTTCTTT
>-|TRBJ2-7|-|TRBV3-1
CASSPGGMDEQYF
TGTGCCAGCAGCCCCGGGGGAATGGACGAGCAGTACTTC
>TRBD1|TRBJ2-1|few|TRBV7-9
CASSSPGQGNEQFF
TGTGCCAGCAGCTCCCCGGGACAGGGCAATGAGCAGTTCTTC
>-|TRBJ2-3|-|TRBV7-3
CASSLTIPGSGTDTQYF
TGTGCCAGCAGCTTAACTATTCCGGGTTCGGGCACAGATACGCAGTATTTT
>TRBD1|TRBJ1-2|-|TRBV6-6
CANIRDRNYGYTF
TGTGCCAACATCCGGGACAGGAACTATGGCTACACCTTC
>-|TRBJ1-1|many|TRBV7-8
CASSLAHREGPEAFF
TGTGCCAGCAGCTTAGCACACAGGGAAGGTCCTGAAGCTTTCTTT
>-|TRBJ1-1|-|TRBV7-6
CASSLAPMEAFF
TGTGCCAGCAGCTTAGCGCCCATGGAAGCTTTCTTT
>-|TRBJ1-5|-|TRBV10-3
CAISERTPAVDQPQHF
TGTGCCATCAGTGAGAGGACCCCGGCGGTCGATCAGCCCCAGCATTTT
>TRBD1|TRBJ2-1|many|TRBV7-6
CASSPQWDRANNEQFF
TGTGCCAGCAGCCCCCAATGGGACAGGGCTAACAATGAGCAGTTCTTC
>TRBD2|TRBJ2-1|-|TRBV6-2/TRBV6-3
CASSFSSSLAAIDNEQFF
TGTGCCAGCAGTTTTAGTTCCTCACTAGCGGCTATAGACAATGAGCAGTTCTTC
>TRBD1|TRBJ1-2|-|TRBV7-2
CASSAPDRGSYGYTF
TGTGCCAGCAGCGCTCCAGACAGGGGTAGCTATGGCTACACCTTC
>-|TRBJ2-5|-|TRBV6-6
CASSYSKRSGEVETQYF
TGTGCCAGCAGTTACTCGAAAAGGTCAGGGGAGGTGGAGACCCAGTACTTC
>TRBD1|TRBJ2-7|-|TRBV5-5
CASSSDRFFHSEQYF
TGTGCCAGCAGCTCGGACAGGTTCTTCCACTCCGAGCAGTACTTC
>-|TRBJ2-6|many|TRBV7-4
CASSLRGKGLEFSGANVLTF
TGTGCCAGCAGCTTAAGGGGGAAAGGGCTAGAATTCTCTGGGGCCAACGTCCTGACTTTC
>-|TRBJ2-3|-|TRBV11-2
CASSLDGADPLGSTDTQYF
TGTGCCAGCAGCTTAGACGGGGCCGACCCATTAGGAAGCACAGATACGCAGTATTTT
>-|TRBJ1-1|-|TRBV20-1
CSARDRTENTEAFF
TGCAGTGCTAGAGATCGGACAGAGAACACTGAAGCTTTCTTT
>-|TRBJ2-1|-|TRBV7-9
CASSERTVYNEQFF
TGTGCCAGCAGCGAACGGACGGTCTACAATGAGCAGTTCTTC